Sequencing of this TCR beta chain was carried out in a study of beta chain features in type 1 diabetes. The study's findings and limits: In these data, an HLA type influence on TCRB rearrangement remained unresolved. The study found moderately but significantly shorter TCRB CDR3s in all four CD4+ subsets of Type 1 diabetes patients.

CDR1 is SGHAT, CDR2 FQNNGV, per germline. The J segment lost 4 bases and the V segment lost 7 bases, leaving 5 bases of the junction unmatched. This CDR3 region has 15 residues. Of the isolated RNA, all was reverse transcribed, and so the sequenced material was expressed TCRB transcripts. Assay used: immunoSEQ multiplex PCR; TCRdb lists only in-frame clones, some missing. The sample records about 320,000 clones, around 15% being singletons. This clone was seen only a few times. Its specificity is unknown. The chain has TRBV11-2 and TRBJ2-5; 14 bases are shared with TRBD2. The receptor comes from a man aged 25-45 years in good health. The sample comprised central memory CD4+ T cells from blood. CDR3 coding DNA: TGTGCCAGCACCCGGGGGACTAGCGGGAGAGAGACCCAGTACTTC. Translated: CASTRGTSGRETQYF.